This T cell receptor (beta chain) was captured by sequencing in a study of T cell clonotyping in hematopoietic cell transplantation. Overall study results and limits: Broader posttransplant TCR repertoire diversity was predicted by graft donor and pretransplant recipient Inverse Simpson Index values. Pathologically expanded recipient clonotypes increased progressively from day 30 to day 180 as diversity fell.

Germline V gene sequence: CDR1 SNHLY, CDR2 FYNNEI. V shed 6 bases, J shed 7 bases, and the junction held 9 bases outside the gene matches. This CDR3 comprises 15 residues. As for this clone: Its cognate antigen is unknown.

The table came from immunoSEQ multiplex PCR; TCRdb's copy has only in-frame clones and leaves some out. This table has about 44,000 clones, roughly 94% appearing once. Sequencing was carried out using peripheral blood mononuclear cells. The receptor comes from a woman aged 50 to 65 in good health. Some clones in this sample may be carry-over from other donors' samples. The V call is TRBV2, the J call TRBJ1-6; 7 bases fit TRBD1. The CDR3 DNA sequence: TGTGCCAGCAGCCGCGGGGAGACAGGGAATTCACCCCTCCACTTT. It codes for CASSRGETGNSPLHF.